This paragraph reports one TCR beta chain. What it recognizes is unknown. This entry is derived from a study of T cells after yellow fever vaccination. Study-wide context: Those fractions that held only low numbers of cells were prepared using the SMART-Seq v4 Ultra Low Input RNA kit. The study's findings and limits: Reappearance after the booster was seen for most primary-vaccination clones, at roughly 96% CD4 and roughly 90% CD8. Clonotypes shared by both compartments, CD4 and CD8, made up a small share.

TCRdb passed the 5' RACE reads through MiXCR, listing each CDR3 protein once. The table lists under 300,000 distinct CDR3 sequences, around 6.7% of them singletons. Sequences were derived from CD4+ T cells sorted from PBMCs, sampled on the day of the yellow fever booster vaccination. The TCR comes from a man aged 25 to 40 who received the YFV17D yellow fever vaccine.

The CDR3 region is CSALDFSGELFF. CDR3 sequence (DNA): TGCAGTGCGCTAGACTTCTCCGGGGAGCTGTTTTTT. J is TRBJ2-2 and V is TRBV20-1, with D unresolved. CDR3 length equals 12 residues. Germline CDR1 is DFQATT and CDR2 is SNEGSKA (reference sequence). V lost 6 bases, J lost 6 bases, and 11 bases lay in between.